Following are 21 T cell receptor beta chains from one sample sequenced in a study of cytomegalovirus exposure and HLA in healthy donors. The data were produced by immunoSEQ multiplex PCR, yet TCRdb's version contains in-frame clones alone and is incomplete. The sample shows fewer than 90,000 clones, 94% of them seen only once. Input material: PBMCs. The receptor set was obtained from a woman between 18 and 30 years old in good health and CMV-seronegative.

This chain connects TRBV2 to TRBJ2-3, with D possibly being TRBD2 (5 bases). V was shortened by 3 bases and J by 3 bases, with 13 bases between the two germline ends. There are 15 residues in the CDR3. CDR1 SNHLY and CDR2 FYNNEI come from the germline V gene. In DNA, the CDR3 is TGTGCCAGCAGTGACCGCGAGGTAGCGACAGATACGCAGTATTTT. Translation gives CASSDREVATDTQYF.

V and J are TRBV27 and TRBJ1-5; TRBD1 might be the D (5 bases). Germline V gene lookup returns CDR1 MNHEY and CDR2 SMNVEV (reference sequence). CDR3 length equals 15 residues. The V and J ends lost 2 bases and 5 bases respectively, with 13 bases between them. The CDR3 region is CASSLRATGDQPQHF. CDR3 nucleotides: TGTGCCAGCAGTTTACGGGCTACAGGTGATCAGCCCCAGCATTTT.

The chain joins TRBV5-1 to TRBJ2-3; D not resolved. The CDR3 is 15 amino acids. V lost 1 base and J 0 bases, leaving 9 bases between the germline ends. Looked up from germline, CDR1 is SGHRS and CDR2 is YFSETQ. Written as DNA, the CDR3 is TGCGCCAGCAGCTTGAAGTCAACTAGCACAGATACGCAGTATTTT. As protein: CASSLKSTSTDTQYF.

V usage is TRBV6-5 and J usage is TRBJ2-7, with a tentative D call TRBD2 (6 bases). Germline V gives CDR1 MNHEY, CDR2 SVGAGI. V was shortened by 2 bases and J by 7 bases, with 6 bases between the two germline ends. This CDR3 is 11 amino acids long. CDR3 nucleotides: TGTGCCAGCAGTTACGGAGGGGAGCAGTACTTC. Translated, it gives CASSYGGEQYF.

CDR3 nucleotide sequence: TGTGCCAGCAGCCCCGGGACAGAAACAGATACGCAGTATTTT. This encodes CASSPGTETDTQYF. V usage is TRBV7-9 and J usage is TRBJ2-3, with TRBD1 identical over 7 bases. This CDR3 region has 14 residues. V lost 5 bases, J lost 3 bases, and 5 bases stayed unmatched. Looked up from germline, CDR1 is SEHNR and CDR2 is FQNEAQ (reference sequence).

The chain carries TRBV19 and TRBJ2-3, with unresolved D. The V end was cut by 6 bases, the J end by 1 base, with 8 bases between. The CDR3 runs to 13 residues. CDR1 and CDR2 from the germline V gene are LNHDA and SQIVND (reference sequence). CDR3 residues: CASSDTGTDTQYF. The CDR3 nucleotides are TGTGCCAGTAGCGACACCGGCACAGATACGCAGTATTTT.

V usage is TRBV4-2 and J usage is TRBJ1-4; TRBD1 matches 10 bases. Germline lookup yields CDR1 LGHNA and CDR2 YNFKEQ. This CDR3 spans 21 amino acids. The J segment lost 8 bases and the V segment lost 4 bases, leaving 25 bases of the junction unmatched. CDR3 sequence: CASSPSPGGGTGVKGREKLFF. The CDR3 DNA follows: TGTGCCAGCAGCCCCTCGCCGGGGGGCGGGACAGGGGTGAAGGGGCGGGAAAAACTGTTTTTT.

The V gene is TRBV7-9, the J gene TRBJ2-7; 7 nucleotides align to TRBD1. This CDR3 spans 14 amino acids. V shed 3 bases, J shed 2 bases, and the junction held 4 bases outside the gene matches. CDR1 and CDR2 (germline): SEHNR, FQNEAQ (reference sequence). CDR3 in amino acids: CASSFSGQPYEQYF. CDR3 nucleotide sequence: TGTGCCAGCAGCTTCTCGGGACAGCCCTACGAGCAGTACTTC.

The chain joins TRBV4-1 to TRBJ1-2; 7 nucleotides agree with TRBD1. The CDR3 has 16 amino acids. Germline values: CDR1 MGHRA, CDR2 YSYEKL. The V segment lost 1 base and the J segment 4 bases; nucleotides outside the gene matches: 9. In DNA, the CDR3 is TGCGCCAGCAGCCAAGGGCCCAGGACAGGACTCTATGGCTACACCTTC. It encodes CASSQGPRTGLYGYTF.

This chain uses TRBV27 with TRBJ1-3, with a tentative D call TRBD1 (6 bases). Germline V gene sequence: CDR1 MNHEY, CDR2 SMNVEV (reference sequence). V was cut by 6 bases and J by 0 bases, with 12 bases left in between. The CDR3 covers 15 residues. For the CDR3, the DNA is TGTGCCAGCAGACAGACAGGCTCCTCTGGAAACACCATATATTTT. Translated, it gives CASRQTGSSGNTIYF.

The table lists this clone with a count of one. This rearrangement joins TRBV7-8 to TRBJ1-5, with D perhaps matching TRBD1 (5 bases). CDR1 SGHVS and CDR2 FQNEAQ come from the germline V gene. Deletions cut 5 bases from V and 3 bases from J, with 11 bases between. The length of the CDR3 is 14 residues. The CDR3, as DNA: TGTGCCAGCAGCCCTCAGGGTTTCAATCAGCCCCAGCATTTT. This translates into CASSPQGFNQPQHF.

This clone was seen only once. This rearrangement joins TRBV27 to TRBJ2-7, with D perhaps TRBD2 (6 bases). The CDR3 contains 14 residues. Germline lookup yields CDR1 MNHEY and CDR2 SMNVEV (reference sequence). V was shortened by 6 bases and J by 2 bases, with 14 bases between the two germline ends. CDR3: CASSWAGPAYEQYF. DNA of the CDR3: TGTGCCAGCAGCTGGGCGGGGCCCGCCTACGAGCAGTACTTC.

The count of this clone is one. This chain connects TRBV19 to TRBJ2-6; weak D call: TRBD1 (5 bases). This CDR3 has 19 amino acids. CDR1 is LNHDA, CDR2 SQIVND, per germline (reference sequence). V was clipped by 6 bases and J by 2 bases, with 23 bases between them. The CDR3 DNA reads as TGTGCCAGTAGCCCACCTTTTGGTAGATACAGGACTGGGGCCAACGTCCTGACTTTC. Protein: CASSPPFGRYRTGANVLTF.

The gene calls are TRBV19 and TRBJ1-6, with a possible D match to TRBD1 (5 bases). Trimming stripped 6 bases from V and 1 base from J, with 22 bases between. The CDR3 is 19 residues long. Per germline, CDR1 LNHDA and CDR2 SQIVND (reference sequence). The CDR3 DNA follows: TGTGCCAGTAGCCCTACCTTCTGGGGACTGGGTTCCTATAATTCACCCCTCCACTTT. This sequence encodes CASSPTFWGLGSYNSPLHF.

The chain links TRBV30 to TRBJ1-5; D unclear. Trimming pared 1 base from V and 7 bases from J, leaving 14 bases between. CDR1 is GTSNPN, CDR2 SVGIG, per germline (reference sequence). The CDR3 extends over 14 amino acids. For the CDR3, the DNA is TGTGCCTGGAGTGACGACGGGTCTGGACAGCCCCAGCATTTT. Translated: CAWSDDGSGQPQHF.

This clone has only a few counts. The V and J genes are TRBV18 and TRBJ2-7; 7 bases are a match to TRBD2. V shed 3 bases and J 6 bases; nucleotides not matched to a gene: 8. This CDR3 is built from 14 residues. Germline CDR1 KGHSH, CDR2 LQKENI. Here the CDR3 DNA reads TGTGCCAGCTCACCCTCAGGACTAGGTTCCGAGCAGTACTTC. Protein product: CASSPSGLGSEQYF. The full variable domain, in which reference TRBV18 and TRBJ2-7 provide the parts outside the CDR3, is NAGVMQNPRHLVRRRGQEARLRCSPMKGHSHVYWYRQLPEEGLKFMVYLQKENIIDESGMPKERFSAEFPKEGPSILRIQQVVRGDSAAYFCASSPSGLGSEQYFGPGTRLTVT.

The chain couples TRBV28 to TRBJ2-7, with 8 nucleotides matching TRBD2. The ends lost 6 bases at V and 7 bases at J; junction bases unmatched: 17. CDR1 is MDHEN, CDR2 SYDVKM, per germline. The CDR3 is made up of 16 amino acids. CDR3 amino acids: CASSPWREVTQWEQYF. Here the CDR3 DNA reads TGTGCCAGCAGCCCGTGGCGGGAGGTAACACAGTGGGAGCAGTACTTC. The entire variable domain, with the rest obtained from reference TRBV28 and TRBJ2-7, is as follows: DVKVTQSSRYLVKRTGEKVFLECVQDMDHENMFWYRQDPGLGLRLIYFSYDVKMKEKGDIPEGYSVSREKKERFSLILESASTNQTSMYLCASSPWREVTQWEQYFGPGTRLTVT.

This chain links TRBV5-1 with TRBJ2-7; 7 bases align to TRBD1. Germline assignment: CDR1 SGHRS and CDR2 YFSETQ. This CDR3 comprises 15 residues. The trim removed 4 bases at V and 4 bases at J, leaving 11 bases unmatched. The CDR3 here is CASSEAGTAQYEQYF. In DNA, the CDR3 is TGCGCCAGCAGCGAGGCCGGGACAGCACAATACGAGCAGTACTTC.

The V call is TRBV5-6, the J call TRBJ1-6; 8 positions agree with TRBD1. Per the germline V gene, CDR1 is SGHDT and CDR2 is YYEEEE. The ends lost 0 bases at V and 1 base at J; junction bases unmatched: 0. The CDR3 has 16 amino acids. CDR3 DNA: TGTGCCAGCAGCTTGGACAGGGGGTCCTATAATTCACCCCTCCACTTT. This gives the protein CASSLDRGSYNSPLHF.

The chain is built from TRBV13 and TRBJ2-7; D ambiguous. V lost 2 bases to trimming and J lost 2 bases, with 13 bases between them. Germline CDR1 and CDR2: PRHDT and FYEKMQ (reference sequence). CDR3 length equals 15 residues. CDR3 sequence reads: CASSLTSGKAYEQYF. CDR3 nucleotide sequence: TGTGCCAGCAGCTTAACGTCAGGTAAAGCCTACGAGCAGTACTTC.

The chain couples TRBV11-2 to TRBJ2-7; perhaps TRBD2 as D (6 bases). Germline V gene sequence: CDR1 SGHAT, CDR2 FQNNGV. Trimming cost V 1 base and J 0 bases, with 13 bases left between them. The CDR3 is 16 residues long. CDR3 coding DNA: TGTGCCAGCAGCTTAGGGTGGGCGGGAAGCTCCTACGAGCAGTACTTC. This translates into CASSLGWAGSSYEQYF.